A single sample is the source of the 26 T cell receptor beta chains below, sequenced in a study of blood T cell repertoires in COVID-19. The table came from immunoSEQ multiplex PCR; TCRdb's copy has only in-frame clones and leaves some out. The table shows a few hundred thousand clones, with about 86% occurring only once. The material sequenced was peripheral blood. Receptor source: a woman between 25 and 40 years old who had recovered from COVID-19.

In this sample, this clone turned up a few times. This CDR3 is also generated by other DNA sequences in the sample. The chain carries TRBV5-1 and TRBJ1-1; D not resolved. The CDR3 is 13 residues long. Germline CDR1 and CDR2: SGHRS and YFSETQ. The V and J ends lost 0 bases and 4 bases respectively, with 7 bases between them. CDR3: CASSLDGGTEAFF. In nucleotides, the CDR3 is TGCGCCAGCAGCTTGGATGGCGGCACTGAAGCTTTCTTT.

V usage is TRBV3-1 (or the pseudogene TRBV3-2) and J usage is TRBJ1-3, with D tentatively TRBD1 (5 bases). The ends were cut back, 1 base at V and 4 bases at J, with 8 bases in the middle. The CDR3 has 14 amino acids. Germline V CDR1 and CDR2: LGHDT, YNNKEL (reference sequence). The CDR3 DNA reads TGTGCCAGCAGCCAAGCAGGGTACGGAAACACCATATATTTT. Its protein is CASSQAGYGNTIYF.

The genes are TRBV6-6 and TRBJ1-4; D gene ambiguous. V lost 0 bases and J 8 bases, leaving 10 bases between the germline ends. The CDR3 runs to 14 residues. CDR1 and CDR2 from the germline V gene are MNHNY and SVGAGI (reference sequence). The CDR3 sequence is CASSYSAGNEKLFF. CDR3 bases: TGTGCCAGCAGTTACTCGGCCGGGAACGAAAAACTGTTTTTT.

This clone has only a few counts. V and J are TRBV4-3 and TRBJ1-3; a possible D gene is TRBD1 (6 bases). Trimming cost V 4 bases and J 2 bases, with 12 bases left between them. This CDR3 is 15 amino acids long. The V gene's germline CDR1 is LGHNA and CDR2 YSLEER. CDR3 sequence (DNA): TGCGCCAGCAGCCGCGACAGGTCTACTGGAAACACCATATATTTT. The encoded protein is CASSRDRSTGNTIYF.

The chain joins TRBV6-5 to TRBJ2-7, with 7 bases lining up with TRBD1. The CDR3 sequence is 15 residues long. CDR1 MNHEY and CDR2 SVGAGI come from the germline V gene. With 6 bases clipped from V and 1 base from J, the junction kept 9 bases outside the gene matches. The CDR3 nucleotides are TGTGCCAGCAGACCGAGGGGGCAGTTATCCTACGAGCAGTACTTC. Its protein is CASRPRGQLSYEQYF.

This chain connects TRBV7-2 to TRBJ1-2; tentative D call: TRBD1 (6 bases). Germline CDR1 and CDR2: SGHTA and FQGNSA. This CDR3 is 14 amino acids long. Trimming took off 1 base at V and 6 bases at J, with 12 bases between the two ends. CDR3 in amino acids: CASSLVGQTDGYTF. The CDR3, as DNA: TGTGCCAGCAGCTTAGTCGGACAGACGGATGGCTACACCTTC.

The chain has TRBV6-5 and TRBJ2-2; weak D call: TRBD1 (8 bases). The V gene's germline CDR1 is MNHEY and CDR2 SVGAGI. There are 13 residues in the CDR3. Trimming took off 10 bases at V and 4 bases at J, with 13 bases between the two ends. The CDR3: CANRGGATGELFF. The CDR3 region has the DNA TGTGCCAACAGGGGGGGGGCCACCGGGGAGCTGTTTTTT.

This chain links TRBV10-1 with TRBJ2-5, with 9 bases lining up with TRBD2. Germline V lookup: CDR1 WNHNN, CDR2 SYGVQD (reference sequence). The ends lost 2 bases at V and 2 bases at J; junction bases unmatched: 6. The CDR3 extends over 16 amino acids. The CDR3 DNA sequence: TGCGCCAGCAGTGAGGGCAGCGGGGGGTATCAAGAGACCCAGTACTTC. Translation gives CASSEGSGGYQETQYF.

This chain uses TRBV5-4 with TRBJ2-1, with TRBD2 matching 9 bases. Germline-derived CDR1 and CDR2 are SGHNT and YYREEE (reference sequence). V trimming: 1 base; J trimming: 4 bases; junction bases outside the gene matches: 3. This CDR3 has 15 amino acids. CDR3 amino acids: CASSLPRGGYNEQFF. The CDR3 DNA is TGTGCCAGCAGCTTGCCGCGGGGGGGATACAATGAGCAGTTCTTC.

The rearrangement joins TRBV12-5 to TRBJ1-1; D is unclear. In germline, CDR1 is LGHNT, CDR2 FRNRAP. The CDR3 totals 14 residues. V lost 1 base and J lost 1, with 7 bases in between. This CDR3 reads CASGLGQSNTEAFF. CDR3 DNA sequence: TGTGCTAGTGGTTTGGGCCAGTCGAACACTGAAGCTTTCTTT.

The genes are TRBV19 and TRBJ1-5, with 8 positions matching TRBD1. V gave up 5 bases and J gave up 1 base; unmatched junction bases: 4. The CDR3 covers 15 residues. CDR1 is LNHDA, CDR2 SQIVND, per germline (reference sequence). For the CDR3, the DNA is TGTGCCAGTAGTGCGGGACAGGTCAGCAATCAGCCCCAGCATTTT. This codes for CASSAGQVSNQPQHF.

The CDR3 DNA sequence: TGTGCCAGCAGCAACAGGGTTGCCTATGGCTACACCTTC. It is translated as CASSNRVAYGYTF. The chain couples TRBV6-2 or TRBV6-3 to TRBJ1-2; TRBD1 might be the D (6 bases). The CDR3 covers 13 residues. The germline V gene encodes CDR1 MNHEY and CDR2 SVGEGT. V lost 6 bases and J lost 4, with 12 bases in between.

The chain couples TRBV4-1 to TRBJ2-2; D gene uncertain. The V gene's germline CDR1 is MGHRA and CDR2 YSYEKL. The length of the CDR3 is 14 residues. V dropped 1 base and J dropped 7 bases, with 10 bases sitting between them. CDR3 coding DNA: TGCGCCAGCAGCCAAGTGAATGGAGACGGGGAGCTGTTTTTT. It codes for CASSQVNGDGELFF.

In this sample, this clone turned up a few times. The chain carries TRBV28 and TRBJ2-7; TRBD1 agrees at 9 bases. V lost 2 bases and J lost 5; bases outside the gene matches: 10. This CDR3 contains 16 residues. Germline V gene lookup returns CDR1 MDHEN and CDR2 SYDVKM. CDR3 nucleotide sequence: TGTGCCAGCAGTTTACCTTCTGGGACAGGGTGGGACGAGCAGTACTTC. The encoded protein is CASSLPSGTGWDEQYF.

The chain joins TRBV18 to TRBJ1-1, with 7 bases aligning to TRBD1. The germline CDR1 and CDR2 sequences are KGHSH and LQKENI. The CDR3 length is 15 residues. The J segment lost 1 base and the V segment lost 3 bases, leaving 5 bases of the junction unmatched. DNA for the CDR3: TGTGCCAGCTCACCCGGGGCAGGGGGGAACACTGAAGCTTTCTTT. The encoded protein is CASSPGAGGNTEAFF. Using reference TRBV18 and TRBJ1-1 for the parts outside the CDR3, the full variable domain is NAGVMQNPRHLVRRRGQEARLRCSPMKGHSHVYWYRQLPEEGLKFMVYLQKENIIDESGMPKERFSAEFPKEGPSILRIQQVVRGDSAAYFCASSPGAGGNTEAFFGQGTRLTVV.

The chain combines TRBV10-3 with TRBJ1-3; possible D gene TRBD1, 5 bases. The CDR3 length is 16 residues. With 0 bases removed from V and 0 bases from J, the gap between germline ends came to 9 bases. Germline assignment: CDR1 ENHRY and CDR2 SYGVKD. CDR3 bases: TGTGCCATCAGTGAGTCGTGGCAGGGCTCTGGAAACACCATATATTTT. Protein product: CAISESWQGSGNTIYF.

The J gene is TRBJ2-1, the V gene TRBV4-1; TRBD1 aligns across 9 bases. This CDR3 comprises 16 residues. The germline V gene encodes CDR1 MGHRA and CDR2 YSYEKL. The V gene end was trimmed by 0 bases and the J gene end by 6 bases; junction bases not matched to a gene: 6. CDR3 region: CASSQDPGQGSNEQFF. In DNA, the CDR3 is TGCGCCAGCAGCCAAGACCCGGGACAGGGATCCAATGAGCAGTTCTTC.

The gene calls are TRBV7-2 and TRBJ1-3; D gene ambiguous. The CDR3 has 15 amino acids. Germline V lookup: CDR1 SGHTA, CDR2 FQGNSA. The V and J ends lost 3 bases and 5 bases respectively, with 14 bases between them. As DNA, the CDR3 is TGTGCCAGCAGCTTCCCGGGGAGCGGGCGAAACACCATATATTTT. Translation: CASSFPGSGRNTIYF. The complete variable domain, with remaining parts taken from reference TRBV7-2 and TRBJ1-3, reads GAGVSQSPSNKVTEKGKDVELRCDPISGHTALYWYRQSLGQGLEFLIYFQGNSAPDKSGLPSDRFSAERTGGSVSTLTIQRTQQEDSAVYLCASSFPGSGRNTIYFGEGSWLTVV.

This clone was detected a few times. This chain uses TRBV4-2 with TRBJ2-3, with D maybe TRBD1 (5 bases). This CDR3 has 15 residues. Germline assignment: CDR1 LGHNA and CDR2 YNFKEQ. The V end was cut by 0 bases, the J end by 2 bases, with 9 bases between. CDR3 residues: CASSQDGATTDTQYF. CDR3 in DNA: TGTGCCAGCAGCCAAGATGGGGCTACCACAGATACGCAGTATTTT.

This CDR3 is CASSYIASGYNEQFF. In nucleotides, the CDR3 is TGTGCCAGCAGTTACATTGCTAGCGGATACAATGAGCAGTTCTTC. The gene calls are TRBV6-2 or TRBV6-3 and TRBJ2-1, with TRBD2 matching 7 bases. After removal of 2 bases from V and 4 bases from J, the junction contained 5 bases not matched to a gene. Germline CDR1 MNHEY, CDR2 SVGEGT. This CDR3 spans 15 amino acids.

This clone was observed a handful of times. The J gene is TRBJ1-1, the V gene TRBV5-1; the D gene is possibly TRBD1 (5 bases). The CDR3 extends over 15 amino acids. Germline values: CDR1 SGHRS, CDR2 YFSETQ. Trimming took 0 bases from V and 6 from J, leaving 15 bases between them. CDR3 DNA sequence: TGCGCCAGCAGCTTGGAGCCGACGGGGGTCGCTGAAGCTTTCTTT. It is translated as CASSLEPTGVAEAFF.

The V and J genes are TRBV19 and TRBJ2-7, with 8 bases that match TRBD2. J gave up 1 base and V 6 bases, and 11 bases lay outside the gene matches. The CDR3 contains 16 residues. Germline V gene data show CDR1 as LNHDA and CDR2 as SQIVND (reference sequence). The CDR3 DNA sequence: TGTGCCAGTAGCCCCACTAGCGGCCTTAAGTCCTACGAGCAGTACTTC. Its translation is CASSPTSGLKSYEQYF.

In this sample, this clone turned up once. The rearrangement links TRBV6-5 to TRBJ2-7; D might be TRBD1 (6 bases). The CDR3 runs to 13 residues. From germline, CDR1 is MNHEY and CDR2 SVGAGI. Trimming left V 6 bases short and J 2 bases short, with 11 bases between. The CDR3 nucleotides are TGTGCCAGCAGGGGGACATTCGCCTACGAGCAGTACTTC. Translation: CASRGTFAYEQYF.

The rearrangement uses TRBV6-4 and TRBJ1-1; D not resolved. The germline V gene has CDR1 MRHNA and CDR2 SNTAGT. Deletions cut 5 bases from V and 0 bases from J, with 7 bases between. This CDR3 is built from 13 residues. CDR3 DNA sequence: TGTGCCAGCAGTTCAGAATTGAACACTGAAGCTTTCTTT. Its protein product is CASSSELNTEAFF.

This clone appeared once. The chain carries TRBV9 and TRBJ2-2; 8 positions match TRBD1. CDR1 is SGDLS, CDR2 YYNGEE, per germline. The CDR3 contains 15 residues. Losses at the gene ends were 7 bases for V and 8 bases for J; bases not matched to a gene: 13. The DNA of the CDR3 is TGTGCCAGCGGGGTGGACCAGGGGGCTAATGGGGAGCTGTTTTTT. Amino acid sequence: CASGVDQGANGELFF. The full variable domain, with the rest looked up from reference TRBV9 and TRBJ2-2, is DSGVTQTPKHLITATGQRVTLRCSPRSGDLSVYWYQQSLDQGLQFLIQYYNGEERAKGNILERFSAQQFPDLHSELNLSSLELGDSALYFCASGVDQGANGELFFGEGSRLTVL.

CDR3 sequence (DNA): TGTGCCACCAGCAGAGATTTGGCCCACCAAGAGACCCAGTACTTC. Its protein product is CATSRDLAHQETQYF. The genes are TRBV15 and TRBJ2-5; no reliable D call. Deletions cut 0 bases from V and 0 bases from J, with 8 bases between. The germline gives CDR1 LNHNV, CDR2 YYDKDF (reference sequence). There are 15 residues in the CDR3.